The 4 T cell receptor beta chains presented below share a single source sample, sequenced in a study of blood T cell repertoires in COVID-19 (TCRdb year 2020). Receptor amplification or capture employed the immunoSEQ multiplex PCR assay. Held by TCRdb, this immuneACCESS table contains in-frame sequences only and omits some clones. Under half of the omission traces to an unresolved V gene where checked; the cause of the rest is unknown. For this sample there are about 140,000 clones; 80% appear just once. The ten most abundant clones make up around 3.8% of the sample. The sample consisted of peripheral blood. These receptors all stem from a man between 70 and 80 years old who had recovered from COVID-19.

This chain uses TRBV28 with TRBJ1-2; 7 nucleotides line up with TRBD1. CDR3 length: 14 amino acids. The V gene's germline CDR1 is MDHEN and CDR2 SYDVKM. V trimming: 7 bases; J trimming: 4 bases; junction bases outside the gene matches: 9. The CDR3 here is CASIADRQFYGYTF. In DNA, the CDR3 is TGTGCCAGCATCGCGGACAGGCAGTTCTATGGCTACACCTTC.

V is TRBV4-1 and J is TRBJ1-5; no clear D gene. V was cut by 2 bases and J by 6 bases, with 8 bases left in between. This CDR3 region has 13 residues. Germline CDR1 and CDR2: MGHRA and YSYEKL. CDR3 region: CASSQSRFQPQHF. Written as DNA, the CDR3 is TGCGCCAGCAGCCAATCTAGGTTTCAGCCCCAGCATTTT.

This clone was observed once. The chain combines TRBV5-1 with TRBJ1-6, with D unclear. The CDR3 has 15 residues. CDR1 and CDR2 (germline): SGHRS, YFSETQ. V was shortened by 0 bases and J by 1 base, with 5 bases between the two germline ends. The CDR3 region is CASSLGESYNSPLHF. In nucleotides, the CDR3 is TGCGCCAGCAGCTTGGGCGAGTCCTATAATTCACCCCTCCACTTT.

The table lists this clone with a count of one. The chain uses TRBV5-1 and TRBJ1-1; 10 nucleotides align to TRBD1. The V segment lost 4 bases and the J segment 5 bases; nucleotides outside the gene matches: 8. The CDR3 consists of 15 residues. Germline V CDR1 and CDR2: SGHRS, YFSETQ. CDR3 region: CASSTPGQGWTEAFF. The CDR3 DNA reads TGCGCCAGCAGCACACCGGGACAGGGGTGGACTGAAGCTTTCTTT.